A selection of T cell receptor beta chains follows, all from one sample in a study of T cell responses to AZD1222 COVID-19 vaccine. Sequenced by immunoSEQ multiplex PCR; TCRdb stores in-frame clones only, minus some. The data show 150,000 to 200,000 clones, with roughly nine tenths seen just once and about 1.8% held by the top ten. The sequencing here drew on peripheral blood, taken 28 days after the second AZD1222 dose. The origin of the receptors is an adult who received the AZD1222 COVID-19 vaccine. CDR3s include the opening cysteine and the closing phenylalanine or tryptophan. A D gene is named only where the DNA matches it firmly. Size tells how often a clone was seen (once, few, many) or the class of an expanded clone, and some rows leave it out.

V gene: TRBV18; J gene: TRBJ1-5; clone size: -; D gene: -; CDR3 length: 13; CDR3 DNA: TGTGCCAGCTCACCAGGGGGCAATCAGCCCCAGCATTTT; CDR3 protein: CASSPGGNQPQHF
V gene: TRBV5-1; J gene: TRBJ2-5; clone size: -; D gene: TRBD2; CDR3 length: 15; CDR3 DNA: TGCGCCAGCAGCTTGGGGCCAGGGAGGGAAGAGACCCAGTACTTC; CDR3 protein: CASSLGPGREETQYF
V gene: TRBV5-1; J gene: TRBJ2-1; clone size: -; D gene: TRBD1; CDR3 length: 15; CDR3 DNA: TGCGCCAGCAGCTTGGTGACAGGGACAGGACATGAGCAGTTCTTC; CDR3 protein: CASSLVTGTGHEQFF
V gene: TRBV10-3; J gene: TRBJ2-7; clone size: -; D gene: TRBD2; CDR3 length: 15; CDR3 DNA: TGTGCCATCAGCCCCGCGGTAGCGGGAGTTTACGAGCAGTACTTC; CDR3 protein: CAISPAVAGVYEQYF
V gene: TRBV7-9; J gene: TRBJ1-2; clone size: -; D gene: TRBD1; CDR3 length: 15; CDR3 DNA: TGTGCCAGCAGCTTACTAGGACAGGGAGGAGATGGCTACACCTTC; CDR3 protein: CASSLLGQGGDGYTF
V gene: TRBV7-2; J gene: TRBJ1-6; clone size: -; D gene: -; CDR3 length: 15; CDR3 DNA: TGTGCCAGCAGCGTCCAGAGCTCCTATAATTCACCCCTCCACTTT; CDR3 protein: CASSVQSSYNSPLHF
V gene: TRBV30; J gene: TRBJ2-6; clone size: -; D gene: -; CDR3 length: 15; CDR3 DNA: TGTGCCTGGAGTACGGACTACTCTGGGGCCAACGTCCTGACTTTC; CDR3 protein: CAWSTDYSGANVLTF
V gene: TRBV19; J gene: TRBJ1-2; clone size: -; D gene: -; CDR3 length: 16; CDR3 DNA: TGTGCCAGTAGTTCCCCCTCACGTAGGGGGTCCTATGGCTACACCTTC; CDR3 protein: CASSSPSRRGSYGYTF
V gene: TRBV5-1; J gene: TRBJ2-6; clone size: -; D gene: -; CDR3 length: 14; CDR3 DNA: TGCGCCAGCAGCTTGCAGGGTGGGGCCAACGTCCTGACTTTC; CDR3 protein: CASSLQGGANVLTF
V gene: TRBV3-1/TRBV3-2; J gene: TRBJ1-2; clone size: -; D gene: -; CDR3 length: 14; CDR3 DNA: TGTGCCAGCAGCCCCAGACCTAAAAACTATGGCTACACCTTC; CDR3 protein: CASSPRPKNYGYTF
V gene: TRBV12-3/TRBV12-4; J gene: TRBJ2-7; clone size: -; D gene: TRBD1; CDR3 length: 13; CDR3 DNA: TGTGCCAGCAGGCGGACAGGAGCCTACGAGCAGTACTTC; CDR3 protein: CASRRTGAYEQYF
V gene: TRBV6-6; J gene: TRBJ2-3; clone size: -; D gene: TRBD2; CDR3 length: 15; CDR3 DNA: TGTGCCAGCAGTTACACTAGCGGGGGGGCAGATACGCAGTATTTT; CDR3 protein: CASSYTSGGADTQYF
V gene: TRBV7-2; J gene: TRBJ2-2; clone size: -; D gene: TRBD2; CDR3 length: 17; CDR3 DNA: TGTGCCAGCAGCCCGCGATTTAGCGGGGGCGGGGGCGGGGAGCTGTTTTTT; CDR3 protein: CASSPRFSGGGGGELFF
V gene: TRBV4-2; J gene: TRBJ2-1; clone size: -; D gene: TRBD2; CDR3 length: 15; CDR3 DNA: TGTGCCAGCAGCCAAGAGGGACTAGCGGGGGGGAGGGAGTTCTTC; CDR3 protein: CASSQEGLAGGREFF
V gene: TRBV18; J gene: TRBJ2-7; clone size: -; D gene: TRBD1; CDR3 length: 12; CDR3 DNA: TGTGCCAGCGCCGACAGGGTTGGCGAGCAGTACTTC; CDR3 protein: CASADRVGEQYF
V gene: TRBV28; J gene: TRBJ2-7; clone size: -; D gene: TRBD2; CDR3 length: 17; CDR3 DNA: TGTGCCAGCAGTTCAAGACTAGCGGGGGGTCGCGCCTACGAGCAGTACTTC; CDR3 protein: CASSSRLAGGRAYEQYF
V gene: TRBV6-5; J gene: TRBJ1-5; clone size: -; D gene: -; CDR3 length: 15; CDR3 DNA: TGTGCCAGCAGTATTATCCGGGGTCGAGCTCAGCCCCAGCATTTT; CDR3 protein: CASSIIRGRAQPQHF
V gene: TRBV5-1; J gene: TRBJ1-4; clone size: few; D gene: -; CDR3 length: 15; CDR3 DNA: TGCGCCAGCAGCTCCGCCCCTGCAACTAATGAAAAACTGTTTTTT; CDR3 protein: CASSSAPATNEKLFF
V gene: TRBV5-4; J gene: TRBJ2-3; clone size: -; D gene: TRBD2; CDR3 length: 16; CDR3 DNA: TGTGCCAGCAGCTTAGGACTAGCGGGAGGGACAGATACGCAGTATTTT; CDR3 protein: CASSLGLAGGTDTQYF
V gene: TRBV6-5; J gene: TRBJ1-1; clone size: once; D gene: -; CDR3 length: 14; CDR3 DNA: TGTGCCAGCGGGGAGGGGGATTTGAACACTGAAGCTTTCTTT; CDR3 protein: CASGEGDLNTEAFF
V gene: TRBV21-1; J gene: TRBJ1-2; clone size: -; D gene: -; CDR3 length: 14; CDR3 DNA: TGTGCCAGCAGCAAACCGGGACAGGGATGTGGCTACACCTTC; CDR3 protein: CASSKPGQGCGYTF
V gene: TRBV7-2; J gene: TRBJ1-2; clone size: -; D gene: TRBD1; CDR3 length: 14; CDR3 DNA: TGTGCCAGCAGCCTCAGCCGGGACAGGGTTGGCTACACCTTC; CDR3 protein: CASSLSRDRVGYTF
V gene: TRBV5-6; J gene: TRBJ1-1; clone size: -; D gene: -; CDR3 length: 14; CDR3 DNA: TGTGCCAGCAGCCCGCACGCACCGTACACTGAAGCTTTCTTT; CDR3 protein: CASSPHAPYTEAFF
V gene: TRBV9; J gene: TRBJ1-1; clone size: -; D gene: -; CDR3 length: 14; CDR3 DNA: TGTGCCAGCAGCGATCACGCGAGGGGAACTGAAGCTTTCTTT; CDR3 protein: CASSDHARGTEAFF
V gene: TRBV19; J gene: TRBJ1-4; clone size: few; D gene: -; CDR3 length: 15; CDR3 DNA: TGTGCCAGTAGTGTTGGGGGCGCGGGTGCCGAAAAACTGTTTTTT; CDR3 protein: CASSVGGAGAEKLFF
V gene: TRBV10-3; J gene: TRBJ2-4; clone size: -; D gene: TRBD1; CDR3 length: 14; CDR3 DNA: TGTGCCATCAGGGGCCGGGACAGGGGCGACATTCAGTACTTC; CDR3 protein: CAIRGRDRGDIQYF
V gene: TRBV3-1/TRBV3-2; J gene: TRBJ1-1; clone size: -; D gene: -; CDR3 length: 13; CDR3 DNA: TGTGCCAGCAGCCAAGGGGGGTTGGATGAAGCTTTCTTT; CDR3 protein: CASSQGGLDEAFF
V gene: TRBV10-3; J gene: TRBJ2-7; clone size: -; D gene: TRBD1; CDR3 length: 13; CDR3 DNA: TGTGCCATCAGAGGGACAGGGGAACACGAGCAGTACTTC; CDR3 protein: CAIRGTGEHEQYF
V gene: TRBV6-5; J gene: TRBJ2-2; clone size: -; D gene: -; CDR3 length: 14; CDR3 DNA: TGTGCCAGCAGAGGGCGGTCCGCCCACGGGGAGCTGTTTTTT; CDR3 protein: CASRGRSAHGELFF
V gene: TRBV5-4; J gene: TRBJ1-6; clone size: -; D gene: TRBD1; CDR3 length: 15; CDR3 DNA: TGTGCCAGCAGCTCCTCGGGACAGATGAATTCACCCCTCCACTTT; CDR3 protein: CASSSSGQMNSPLHF
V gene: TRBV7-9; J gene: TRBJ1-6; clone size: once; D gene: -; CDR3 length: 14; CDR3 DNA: TGTGCCAGCAGCTTAGGCTCCCCTAATTCACCCCTCCACTTT; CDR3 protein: CASSLGSPNSPLHF
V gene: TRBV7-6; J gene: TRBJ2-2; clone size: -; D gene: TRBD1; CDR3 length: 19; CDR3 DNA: TGTGCCAGCAGCCGCCGAGGGACAGGGGGAGGCCAAAACACCGGGGAGCTGTTTTTT; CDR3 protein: CASSRRGTGGGQNTGELFF
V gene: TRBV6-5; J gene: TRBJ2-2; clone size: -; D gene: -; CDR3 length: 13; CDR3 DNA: TGTGCCAGCCGGGTGGGGGTCTCCGGGGAGCTGTTTTTT; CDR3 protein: CASRVGVSGELFF
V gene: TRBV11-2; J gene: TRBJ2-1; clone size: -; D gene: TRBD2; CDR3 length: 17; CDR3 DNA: TGTGCCAGCAGCAACTCCTGGACTAGCGGGGTATACAATGAGCAGTTCTTC; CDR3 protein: CASSNSWTSGVYNEQFF
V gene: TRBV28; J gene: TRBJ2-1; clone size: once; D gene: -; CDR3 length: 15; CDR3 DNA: TGTGCCAGCAGTCCTGCCGACTCGAGAGGGGATGAGCAGTTCTTC; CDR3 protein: CASSPADSRGDEQFF
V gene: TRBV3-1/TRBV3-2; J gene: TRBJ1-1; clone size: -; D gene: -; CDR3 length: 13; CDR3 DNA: TGTGCCAGCAGCCAAGTGGGGATTTCTGAAGCTTTCTTT; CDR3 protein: CASSQVGISEAFF
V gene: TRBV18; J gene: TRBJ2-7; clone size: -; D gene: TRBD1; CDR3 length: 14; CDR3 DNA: TGTGCCAGCTCACCCGACAGGGTTAGGTACGAGCAGTACTTC; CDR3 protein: CASSPDRVRYEQYF
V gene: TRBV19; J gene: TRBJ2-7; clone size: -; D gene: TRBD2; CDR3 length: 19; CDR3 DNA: TGTGCCATCCCTCATAAGGTAACTAGCGGAGACGAATATAGCTACGAGCAGTACTTC; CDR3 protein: CAIPHKVTSGDEYSYEQYF
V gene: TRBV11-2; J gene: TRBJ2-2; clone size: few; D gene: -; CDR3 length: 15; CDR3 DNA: TGTGCCAGCAGTCAGGTGCTGTCAATCGCCGGGGAGCTGTTTTTT; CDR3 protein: CASSQVLSIAGELFF
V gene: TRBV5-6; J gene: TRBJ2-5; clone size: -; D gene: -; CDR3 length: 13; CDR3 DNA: TGTGCCAGCAGCGAGACAGGCCGAGAGACCCAGTACTTC; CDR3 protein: CASSETGRETQYF
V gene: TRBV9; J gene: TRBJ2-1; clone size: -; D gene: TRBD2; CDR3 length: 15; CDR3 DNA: TGTGCCAGCAGCTCCCGACTAGCGGGAGTGGGTGAGCAGTTCTTC; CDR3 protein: CASSSRLAGVGEQFF
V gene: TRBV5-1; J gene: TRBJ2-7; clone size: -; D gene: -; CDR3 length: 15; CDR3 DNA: TGCGCCAGCAGCTTGGTAGGAGTTCTGACCTACGAGCAGTACTTC; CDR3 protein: CASSLVGVLTYEQYF
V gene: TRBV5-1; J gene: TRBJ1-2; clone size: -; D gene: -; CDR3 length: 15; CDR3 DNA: TGCGCCAGCAGCTTGCCTAGGGCGCAGGGCGGAGGCTACACCTTC; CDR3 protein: CASSLPRAQGGGYTF
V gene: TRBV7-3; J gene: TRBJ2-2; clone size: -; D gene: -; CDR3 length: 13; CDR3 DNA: TGTGCCAGCAGCTTAGGGCACCCCGGGGAGCTGTTTTTT; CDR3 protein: CASSLGHPGELFF
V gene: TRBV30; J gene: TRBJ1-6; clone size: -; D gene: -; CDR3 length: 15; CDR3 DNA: TGTGCCTGGAGTAACGGAGCAGGGAGGAATTCACCCCTCCACTTT; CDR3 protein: CAWSNGAGRNSPLHF
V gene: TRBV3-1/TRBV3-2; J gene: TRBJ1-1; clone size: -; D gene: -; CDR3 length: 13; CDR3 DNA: TGTGCCAGCAGCCTCAGGGACGGCACTGAAGCTTTCTTT; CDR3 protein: CASSLRDGTEAFF
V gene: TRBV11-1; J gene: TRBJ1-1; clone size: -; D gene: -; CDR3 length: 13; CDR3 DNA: TGTGCCAGCAGCTTATCCTTGAACACTGAAGCTTTCTTT; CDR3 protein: CASSLSLNTEAFF
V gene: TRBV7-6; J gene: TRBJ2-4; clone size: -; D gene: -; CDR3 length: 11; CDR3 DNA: TGTGCCAGCAGCTTAGGAAACATTCAGTACTTC; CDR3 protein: CASSLGNIQYF
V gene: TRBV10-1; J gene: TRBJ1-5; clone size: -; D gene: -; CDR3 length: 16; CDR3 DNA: TGCGCCCGAATGATGGGGCCCGAAAGTCGGGATCAGCCCCAGCATTTT; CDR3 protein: CARMMGPESRDQPQHF